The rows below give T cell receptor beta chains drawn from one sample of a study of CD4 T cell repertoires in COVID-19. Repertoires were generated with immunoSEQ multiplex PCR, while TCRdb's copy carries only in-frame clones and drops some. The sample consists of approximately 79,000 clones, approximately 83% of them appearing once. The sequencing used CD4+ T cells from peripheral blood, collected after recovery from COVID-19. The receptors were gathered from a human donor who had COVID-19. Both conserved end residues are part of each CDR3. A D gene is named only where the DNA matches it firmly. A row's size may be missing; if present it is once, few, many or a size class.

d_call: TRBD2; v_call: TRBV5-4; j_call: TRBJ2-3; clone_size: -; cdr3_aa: CASRAGLAVSTDTQYF; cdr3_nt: TGTGCCAGCAGAGCGGGACTAGCGGTCAGCACAGATACGCAGTATTTT
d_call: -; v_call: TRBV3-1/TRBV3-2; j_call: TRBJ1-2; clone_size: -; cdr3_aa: CASSLQGLGGYTF; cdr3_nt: TGTGCCAGCAGCCTCCAGGGGCTGGGCGGCTACACCTTC
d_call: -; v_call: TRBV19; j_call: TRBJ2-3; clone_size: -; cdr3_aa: CASTRGGGTDTQYF; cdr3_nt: TGTGCCAGTACGCGAGGGGGAGGCACAGATACGCAGTATTTT
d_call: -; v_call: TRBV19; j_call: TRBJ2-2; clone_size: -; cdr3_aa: CASTVQTNTGELFF; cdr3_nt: TGTGCCAGTACGGTGCAGACGAACACCGGGGAGCTGTTTTTT
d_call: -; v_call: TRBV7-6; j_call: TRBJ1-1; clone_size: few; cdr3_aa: CASTPEIRSGAFF; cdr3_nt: TGTGCCAGCACACCCGAGATCAGGTCAGGTGCTTTCTTT
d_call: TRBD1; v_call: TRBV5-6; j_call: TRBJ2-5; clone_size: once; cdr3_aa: CASSFGDRGYGETQYF; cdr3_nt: TGTGCCAGCAGCTTCGGCGACAGGGGCTACGGAGAGACCCAGTACTTC
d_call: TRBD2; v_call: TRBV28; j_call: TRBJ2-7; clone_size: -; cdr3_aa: CASSSLLVAGPSEQYF; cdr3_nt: TGTGCCAGCAGTTCCCTCCTCGTAGCGGGACCGTCCGAGCAGTACTTC
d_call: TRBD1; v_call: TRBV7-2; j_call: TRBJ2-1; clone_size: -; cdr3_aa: CASSLGGTGRNEQFF; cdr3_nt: TGTGCCAGCAGCTTAGGAGGGACAGGGCGCAATGAGCAGTTCTTC
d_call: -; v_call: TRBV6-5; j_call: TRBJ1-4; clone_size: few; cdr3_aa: CASSSAGGKLFF; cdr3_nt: TGTGCCAGCAGTTCGGCTGGGGGAAAACTGTTTTTT
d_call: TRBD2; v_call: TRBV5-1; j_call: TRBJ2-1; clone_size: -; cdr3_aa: CASSALSTSDEQFF; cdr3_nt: TGCGCCAGCAGCGCCTTATCCACTAGCGATGAGCAGTTCTTC
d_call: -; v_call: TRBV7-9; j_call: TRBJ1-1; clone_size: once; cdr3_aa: CASSLMNTEAFF; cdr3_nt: TGTGCCAGCAGCTTAATGAACACTGAAGCTTTCTTT
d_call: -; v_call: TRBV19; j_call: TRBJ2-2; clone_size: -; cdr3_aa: CASSIDRGAGYTGELFF; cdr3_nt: TGTGCCAGTAGTATAGATCGCGGGGCCGGGTACACCGGGGAGCTGTTTTTT
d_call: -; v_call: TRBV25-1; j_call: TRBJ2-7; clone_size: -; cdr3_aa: CASSEGQVHEQYF; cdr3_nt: TGTGCCAGCAGTGAAGGGCAGGTCCACGAGCAGTACTTC
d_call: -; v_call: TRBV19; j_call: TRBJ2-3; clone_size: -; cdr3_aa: CASSDYQGSTDTQYF; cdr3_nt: TGTGCCAGTAGCGACTACCAGGGTAGCACAGATACGCAGTATTTT
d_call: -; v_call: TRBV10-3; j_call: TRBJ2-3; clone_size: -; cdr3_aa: CAISWSTDTQYF; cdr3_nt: TGTGCCATCAGTTGGAGCACAGATACGCAGTATTTT
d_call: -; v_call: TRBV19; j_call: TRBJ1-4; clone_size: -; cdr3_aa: CASSMATVKEEKLFF; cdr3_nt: TGTGCCAGTAGTATGGCGACGGTAAAGGAGGAAAAACTGTTTTTT
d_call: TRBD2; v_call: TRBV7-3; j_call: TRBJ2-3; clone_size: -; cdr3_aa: CASSLLGLVEDTQYF; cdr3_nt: TGTGCCAGCAGCTTATTGGGACTAGTGGAGGATACGCAGTATTTT
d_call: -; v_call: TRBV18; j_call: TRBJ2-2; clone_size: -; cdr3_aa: CASSRKLNTGELFF; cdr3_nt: TGTGCCAGCTCACGAAAACTGAACACCGGGGAGCTGTTTTTT
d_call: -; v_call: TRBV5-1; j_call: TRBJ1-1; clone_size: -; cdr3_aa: CASSWTDRGRNTEAFF; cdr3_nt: TGCGCCAGCAGCTGGACAGATAGGGGTAGGAACACTGAAGCTTTCTTT
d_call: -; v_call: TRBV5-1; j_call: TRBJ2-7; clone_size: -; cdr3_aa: CASSLGALSYEQYF; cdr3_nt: TGCGCCAGCAGCTTGGGAGCCCTCTCCTACGAGCAGTACTTC
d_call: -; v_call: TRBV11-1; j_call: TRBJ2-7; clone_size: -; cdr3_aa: CASSPQVAAEQYF; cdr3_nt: TGTGCCAGCAGCCCCCAGGTGGCTGCCGAGCAGTACTTC
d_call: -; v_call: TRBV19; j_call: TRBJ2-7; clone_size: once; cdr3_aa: CASSYRDSYEQYF; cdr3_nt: TGTGCCAGTAGTTACAGGGACTCCTACGAGCAGTACTTC
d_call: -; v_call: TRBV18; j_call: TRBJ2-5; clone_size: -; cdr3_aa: CASSPPGGFQETQYF; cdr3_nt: TGTGCCAGCTCACCACCTGGAGGGTTTCAGGAGACCCAGTACTTC
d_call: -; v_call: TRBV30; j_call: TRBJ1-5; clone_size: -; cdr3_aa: CAWSPSFRRGRNQPQHF; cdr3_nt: TGTGCCTGGAGTCCCTCCTTTCGAAGGGGTCGCAATCAGCCCCAGCATTTT
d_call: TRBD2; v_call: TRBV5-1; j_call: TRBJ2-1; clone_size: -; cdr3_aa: CASSSGLAADVMNEQFF; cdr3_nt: TGCGCCAGCAGCTCGGGACTAGCGGCGGACGTAATGAATGAGCAGTTCTTC
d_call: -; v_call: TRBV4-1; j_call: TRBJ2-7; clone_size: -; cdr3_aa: CASSQERAGVFGFDEQYF; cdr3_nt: TGCGCCAGCAGCCAAGAAAGGGCCGGGGTGTTTGGGTTTGACGAGCAGTACTTC
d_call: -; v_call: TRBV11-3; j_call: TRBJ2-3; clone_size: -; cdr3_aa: CASSPRGGGPDTQYF; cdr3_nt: TGTGCCAGCAGCCCCCGCGGAGGGGGCCCAGATACGCAGTATTTT
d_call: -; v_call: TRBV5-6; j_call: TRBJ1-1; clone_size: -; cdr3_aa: CASSWGRGTEAFF; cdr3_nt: TGTGCCAGCAGCTGGGGGCGAGGGACTGAAGCTTTCTTT
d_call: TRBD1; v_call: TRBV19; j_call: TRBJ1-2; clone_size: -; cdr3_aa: CATVGRDSHPYTF; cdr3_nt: TGTGCCACAGTAGGCCGGGACAGCCACCCCTACACCTTC
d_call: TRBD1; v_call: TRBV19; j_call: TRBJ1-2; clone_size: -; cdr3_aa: CASSIGAAGTGFVNYGYTF; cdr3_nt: TGTGCCAGTAGTATAGGGGCTGCCGGGACAGGATTCGTAAACTATGGCTACACCTTC
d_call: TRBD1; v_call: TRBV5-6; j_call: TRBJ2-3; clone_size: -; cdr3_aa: CASSWDRSLDTQYF; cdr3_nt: TGTGCCAGCAGCTGGGACAGGAGTTTGGATACGCAGTATTTT
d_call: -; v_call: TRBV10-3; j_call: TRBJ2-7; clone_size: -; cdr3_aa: CAISESATAYEQYF; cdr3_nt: TGTGCCATCAGTGAGTCGGCAACAGCCTACGAGCAGTACTTC
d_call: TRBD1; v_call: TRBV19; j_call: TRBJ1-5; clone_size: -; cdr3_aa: CASTLRVGTGVNQPQHF; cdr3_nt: TGTGCCAGTACCTTAAGAGTGGGGACAGGGGTCAATCAGCCCCAGCATTTT
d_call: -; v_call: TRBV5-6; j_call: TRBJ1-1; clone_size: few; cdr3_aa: CASSLDRGAEAFF; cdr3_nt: TGTGCCAGCAGCCTAGACAGAGGGGCTGAAGCTTTCTTT
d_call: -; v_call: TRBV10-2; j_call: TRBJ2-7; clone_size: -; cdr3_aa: CASRRQVYEQYF; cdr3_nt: TGCGCCAGCAGAAGGCAGGTCTACGAGCAGTACTTC
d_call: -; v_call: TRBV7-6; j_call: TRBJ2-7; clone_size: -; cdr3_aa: CASSLDGWQQYF; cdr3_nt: TGTGCCAGCAGCTTAGACGGGTGGCAGCAGTACTTC
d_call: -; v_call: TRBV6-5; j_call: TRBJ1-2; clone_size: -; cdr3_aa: CASSYGSSYGYTF; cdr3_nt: TGTGCCAGCAGTTACGGTTCCAGCTATGGCTACACCTTC
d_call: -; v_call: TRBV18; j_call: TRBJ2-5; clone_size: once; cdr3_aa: CASSPGVSETQYF; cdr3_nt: TGTGCCAGCTCACCGGGAGTATCGGAGACCCAGTACTTC
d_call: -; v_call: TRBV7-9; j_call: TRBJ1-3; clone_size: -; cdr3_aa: CASSLVTLRNTIYF; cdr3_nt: TGTGCCAGCAGCTTAGTCACGCTGCGAAACACCATATATTTT
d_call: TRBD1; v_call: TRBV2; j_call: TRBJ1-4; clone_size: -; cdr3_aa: CASSAGTDNEKLFF; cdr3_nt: TGTGCCAGCAGTGCCGGGACAGATAATGAAAAACTGTTTTTT
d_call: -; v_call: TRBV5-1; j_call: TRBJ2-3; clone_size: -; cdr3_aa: CASSSSTDTQYF; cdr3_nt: TGCGCCAGCAGCTCCTCCACAGATACGCAGTATTTT
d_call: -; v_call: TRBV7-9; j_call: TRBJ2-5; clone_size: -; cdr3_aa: CASSRSRETQYF; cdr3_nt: TGTGCCAGCAGCCGATCGAGAGAGACCCAGTACTTC
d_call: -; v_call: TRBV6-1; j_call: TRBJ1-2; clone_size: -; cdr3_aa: CASSEEVSLNYGYTF; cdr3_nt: TGTGCCAGCAGTGAAGAAGTGAGCCTCAACTATGGCTACACCTTC
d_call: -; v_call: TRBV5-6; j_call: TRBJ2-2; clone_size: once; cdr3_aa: CASSLEGLRVELFF; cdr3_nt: TGTGCCAGCAGCTTGGAGGGCCTTAGGGTGGAGCTGTTTTTT
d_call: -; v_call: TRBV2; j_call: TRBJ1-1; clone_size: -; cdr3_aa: CASSEGSGVAFF; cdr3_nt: TGTGCCAGCAGTGAAGGAAGTGGGGTAGCTTTCTTT
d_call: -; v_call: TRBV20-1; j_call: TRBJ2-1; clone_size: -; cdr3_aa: CSARVQIEAFF; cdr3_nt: TGCAGTGCTAGAGTGCAGATAGAAGCGTTCTTC
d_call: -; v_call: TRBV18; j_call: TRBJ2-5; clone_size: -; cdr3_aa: CASSPAGETQYF; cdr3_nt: TGTGCCAGCTCACCAGCTGGAGAGACCCAGTACTTC
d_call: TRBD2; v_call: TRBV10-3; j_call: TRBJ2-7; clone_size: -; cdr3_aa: CAIRTSGTSGSGGYEQYF; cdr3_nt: TGTGCCATCAGAACATCTGGGACTAGCGGGAGTGGTGGGTACGAGCAGTACTTC
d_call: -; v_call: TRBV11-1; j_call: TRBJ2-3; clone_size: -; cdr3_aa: CASSLGLGGSTDTQYF; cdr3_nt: TGTGCCAGCAGCTTAGGGTTGGGCGGCAGCACAGATACGCAGTATTTT
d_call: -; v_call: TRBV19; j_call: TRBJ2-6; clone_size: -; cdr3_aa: CASSVGGGFVLTF; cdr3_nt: TGTGCCAGTAGTGTTGGGGGTGGGTTTGTCCTGACTTTC
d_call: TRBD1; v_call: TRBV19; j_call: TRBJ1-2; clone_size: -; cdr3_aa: CASSPQQGARDYGYTF; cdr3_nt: TGTGCCAGTAGTCCCCAACAGGGGGCGAGGGACTATGGCTACACCTTC
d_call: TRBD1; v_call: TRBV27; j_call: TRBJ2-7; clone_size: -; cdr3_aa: CASRGQGFGSYEQYF; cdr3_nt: TGTGCCAGCAGGGGACAGGGGTTCGGCTCCTACGAGCAGTACTTC
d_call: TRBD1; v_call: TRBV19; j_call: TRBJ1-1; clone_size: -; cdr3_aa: CASSTTGGFNTEAFF; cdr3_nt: TGTGCCAGTAGTACGACAGGGGGCTTTAACACTGAAGCTTTCTTT
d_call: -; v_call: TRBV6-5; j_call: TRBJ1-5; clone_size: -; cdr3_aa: CASSYGSQPQHF; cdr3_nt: TGTGCCAGCAGTTACGGTTCTCAGCCCCAGCATTTT
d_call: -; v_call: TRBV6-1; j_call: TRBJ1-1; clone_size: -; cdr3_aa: CASSERWEAFF; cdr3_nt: TGTGCCAGCAGTGAGAGGTGGGAAGCTTTCTTT
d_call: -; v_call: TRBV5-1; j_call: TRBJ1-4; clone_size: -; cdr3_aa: CASSLERGVEKLFF; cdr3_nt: TGCGCCAGCAGCTTGGAGAGGGGAGTTGAAAAACTGTTTTTT
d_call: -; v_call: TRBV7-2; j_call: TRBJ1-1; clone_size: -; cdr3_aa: CASSTQRTKNTEAFF; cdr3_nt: TGTGCCAGCAGCACCCAAAGGACCAAAAACACTGAAGCTTTCTTT
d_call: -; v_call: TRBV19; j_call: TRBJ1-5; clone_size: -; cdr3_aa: CASNSRDQPQHF; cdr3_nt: TGTGCCAGTAATTCAAGGGATCAGCCCCAGCATTTT
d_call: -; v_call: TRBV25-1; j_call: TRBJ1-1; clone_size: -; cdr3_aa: CASSDLTEHTEAFF; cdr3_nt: TGTGCCAGCAGTGATTTGACGGAACACACTGAAGCTTTCTTT
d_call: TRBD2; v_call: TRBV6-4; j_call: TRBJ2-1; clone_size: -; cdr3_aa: CASSDSGRGGLNEQFF; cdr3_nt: TGTGCCAGCAGTGACTCCGGGCGGGGGGGCCTCAATGAGCAGTTCTTC